The text below deals with one T cell receptor beta chain. Its antigen remains unknown. The CDR3 is 13 amino acids. With 6 bases removed from V and 6 bases from J, the gap between germline ends came to 12 bases. Germline V gives CDR1 SEHNR, CDR2 FQNEAQ (reference sequence). This sample was taken from a study of T cell repertoires in cytomegalovirus infection. Looking at the study overall: It was recently identified HLA-C-restricted and well-studied HLA-B-restricted CMV epitopes that the study used. CMV infection and matching HLA type were both indicated by public TCR beta signatures. The study, taken as a whole, reports: Cumulative frequency of public TCR beta families picked out carriers of CMV plus the relevant HLA.

TCRdb re-called the reads with MiXCR, one entry per CDR3 protein. The table lists about 900,000 distinct CDR3 sequences, about a third of them singletons. The TCR sequence derives from a human donor in good health (CMV status not recorded). Some clones in this sample may be carry-over from other donors' samples. The chain couples TRBV7-9 to TRBJ2-1; D is perhaps TRBD2 (6 bases). The sequencing used cultured CD8+ T cells from PBMCs, collected from culture after CMV antigen stimulation. The CDR3 region is CASRKGRGNEQFF. CDR3 bases: TGTGCCAGCAGAAAAGGGCGGGGCAATGAGCAGTTCTTC.